This entry concerns a single T cell receptor beta chain. The study counted Cohort 3 donors as recovered given two negative PCRs, clearance, or symptom resolution. As processed by the authors: Quantification of nucleated cells was approximated via reference gene primer amplification. This table comes from immunoSEQ multiplex PCR, and its TCRdb copy is limited to in-frame clones, with some not included. For V, J and clone size, that table is used; D and trimming come from the DNA. The sample consists of hundreds of thousands of clones, less than 85% of them appearing once. The data belong to a study of blood T cell repertoires in COVID-19. Whole-study context: The analysed material was cDNA or gDNA that came from T cells, B-cell-depleted T cells, or PBMCs.

Germline-derived CDR1 and CDR2 are SGHDN and FVKESK. V dropped 4 bases and J dropped 8; count of bases not matched to a gene: 11. The CDR3 is 15 amino acids. Input material: PBMCs or T cells enriched from blood (not recorded which). This chain connects TRBV14 to TRBJ1-2; 9 bases agree with TRBD1. The receptor's source is a middle-aged man who had recovered from COVID-19. CDR3 sequence: CASSPTGGGSRGYTF. CDR3 bases: TGTGCCAGCAGCCCTACAGGGGGCGGGTCGCGGGGCTACACCTTC.